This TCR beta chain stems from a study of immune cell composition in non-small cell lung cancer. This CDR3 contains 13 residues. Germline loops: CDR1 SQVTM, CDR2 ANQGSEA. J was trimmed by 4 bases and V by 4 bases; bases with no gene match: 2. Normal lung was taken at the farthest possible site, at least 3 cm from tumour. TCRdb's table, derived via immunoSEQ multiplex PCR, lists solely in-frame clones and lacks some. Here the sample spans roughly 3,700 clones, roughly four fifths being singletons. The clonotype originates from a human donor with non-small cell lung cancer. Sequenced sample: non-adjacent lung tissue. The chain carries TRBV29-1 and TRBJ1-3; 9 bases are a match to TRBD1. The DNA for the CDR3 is TGCAGCGTTGCCGGACAGGGGGGAAACACCATATATTTT. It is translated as CSVAGQGGNTIYF.